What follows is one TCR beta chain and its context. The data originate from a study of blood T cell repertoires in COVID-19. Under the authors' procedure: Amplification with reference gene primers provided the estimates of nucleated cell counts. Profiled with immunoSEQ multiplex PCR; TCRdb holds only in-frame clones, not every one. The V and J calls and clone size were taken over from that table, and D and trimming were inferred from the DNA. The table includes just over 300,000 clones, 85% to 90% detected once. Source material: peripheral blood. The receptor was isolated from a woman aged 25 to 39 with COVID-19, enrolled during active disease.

CDR3 residues: CASWTSGGAHNEQFF. CDR3 nucleotide sequence: TGTGCCAGTTGGACTAGCGGGGGGGCCCATAATGAGCAGTTCTTC. The chain employs TRBV2 and TRBJ2-1, with 15 bases aligning to TRBD2. Germline V gene sequence: CDR1 SNHLY, CDR2 FYNNEI. Trimming at V came to 9 bases and at J to 7 bases, leaving 7 bases not matched to a gene. The CDR3 has 15 residues.